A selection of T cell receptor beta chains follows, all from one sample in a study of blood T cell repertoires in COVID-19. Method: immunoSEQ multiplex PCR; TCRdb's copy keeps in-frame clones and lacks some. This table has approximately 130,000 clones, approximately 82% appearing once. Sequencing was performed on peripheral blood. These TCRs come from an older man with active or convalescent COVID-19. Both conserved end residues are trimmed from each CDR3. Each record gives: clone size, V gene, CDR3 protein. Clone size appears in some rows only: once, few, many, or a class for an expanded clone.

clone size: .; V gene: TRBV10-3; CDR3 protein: AISEDRRMTEAF
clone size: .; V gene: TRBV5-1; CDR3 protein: ASSLGGHFGNTIY
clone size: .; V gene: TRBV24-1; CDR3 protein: ATSEAPGQGNSGNTIY
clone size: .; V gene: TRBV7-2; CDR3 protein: ASSPSRVTDTQY
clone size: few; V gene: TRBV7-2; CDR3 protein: ASSPDREKLF
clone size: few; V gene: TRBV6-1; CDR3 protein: ASSERPGTSVDTQY
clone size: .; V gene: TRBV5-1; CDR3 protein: ASSTDRDSPLH
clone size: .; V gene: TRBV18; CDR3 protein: ASSPSYSSSLEAF
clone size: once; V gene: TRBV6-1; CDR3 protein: ASSEATGATEAF
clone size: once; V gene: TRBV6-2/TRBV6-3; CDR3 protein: ASSLLGSGAQNIQY
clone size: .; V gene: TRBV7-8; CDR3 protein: ASSPGGGASTDTQY
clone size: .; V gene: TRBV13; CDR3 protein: ASSDSQGPGYT
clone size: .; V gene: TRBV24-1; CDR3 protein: ATPRVEDSYEQY
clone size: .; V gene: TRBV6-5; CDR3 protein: ASIQEASSTGYT
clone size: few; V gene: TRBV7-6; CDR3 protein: ASSLTGQGGTETQY
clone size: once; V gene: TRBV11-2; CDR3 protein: ASSKGVVGSGETQY
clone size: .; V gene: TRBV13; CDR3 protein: ASSSIQETQY
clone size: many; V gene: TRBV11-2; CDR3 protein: ASSLGLAGGRGTDTQY
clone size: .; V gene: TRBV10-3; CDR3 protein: AISAGTGDKNIQY
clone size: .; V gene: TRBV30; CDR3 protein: AWSVGTVYEQY
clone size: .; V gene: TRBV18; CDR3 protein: ASSPPFSGVKQY
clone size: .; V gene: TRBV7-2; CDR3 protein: ASSPQNMNTEAF
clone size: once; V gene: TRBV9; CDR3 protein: ASSVSGGRTDTQY
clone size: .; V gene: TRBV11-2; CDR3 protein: ASSPRQGANSPLH
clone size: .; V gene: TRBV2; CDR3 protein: ASDRGATQY
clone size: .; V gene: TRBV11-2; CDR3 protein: ASSSPGYPWGNTIY
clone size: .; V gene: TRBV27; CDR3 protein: ASSRGMGEQY
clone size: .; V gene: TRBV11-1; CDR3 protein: ASSFGRGLGYT
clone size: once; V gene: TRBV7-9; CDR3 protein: ASREQGMNTEAF
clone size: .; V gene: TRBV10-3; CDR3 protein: AISQGDTYEQY
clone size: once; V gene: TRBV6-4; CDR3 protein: ASSDSAGDGSPLH
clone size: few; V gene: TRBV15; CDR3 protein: ATSRGGQGARNSPLH
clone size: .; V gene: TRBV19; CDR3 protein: ASSIGDRGYEQY
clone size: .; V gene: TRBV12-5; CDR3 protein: ASGLRPGPETQY
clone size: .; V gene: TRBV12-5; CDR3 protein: ASGRGTGPFLNEKLF
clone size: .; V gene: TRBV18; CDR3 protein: ASSPQQGAEEKLF
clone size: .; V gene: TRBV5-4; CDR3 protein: ASSLGIQGHSYEQY
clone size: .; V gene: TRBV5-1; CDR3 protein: ASSVNLPSYNEQF
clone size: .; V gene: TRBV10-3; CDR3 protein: AISTGTATNEKLF
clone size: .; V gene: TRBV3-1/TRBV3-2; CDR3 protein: ASSQGTRSGNTIY
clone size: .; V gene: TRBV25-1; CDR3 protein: ASRVPAGVGTEAF
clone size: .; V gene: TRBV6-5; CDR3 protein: ASSRANYGYT
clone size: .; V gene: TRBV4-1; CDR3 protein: ASSLQDSGANVLT
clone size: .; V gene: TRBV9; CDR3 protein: ASSVWGHNSPLH
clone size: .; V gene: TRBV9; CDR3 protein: ASSPTDSLYEQY